The 16 T cell receptor beta chains listed next were all sequenced from one sample in a study of T cells in Graves' hyperthyroidism and ophthalmopathy (dated by TCRdb to between 2019 and 2020). Library construction relied on multiplex PCR. Instrument on record: Illumina HiSeq 2000. The TCR beta CDR3 regions were amplified from RNA transcripts. A first-round RT-PCR of the TCR CDR3 used the HTBI primer set with the Qiagen OneStep RT-PCR kit. Starting from the raw public reads, TCRdb applied fastp trimming at Q25, assembled clones with MiXCR and retained in-frame beta chains. When rows share a CDR3 protein, they turn into one entry using the most common DNA and genes. This sample comprises roughly 840,000 distinct CDR3 sequences, approximately 40% of them detected only once. About 8.9% of the sample comes from the top ten. The sequencing sample was made of blood. These receptors were taken from a man younger than 35 with Graves' hyperthyroidism.

As for this clonotype: One base away lies a much larger clone, so this may be a sequencing read error. The J gene is TRBJ2-7, the V gene TRBV10-3; 8 bases are a match to TRBD1. The CDR3 is 15 amino acids. Germline loops: CDR1 ENHRY, CDR2 SYGVKD. Germline trimming cut 6 bases from V and 2 bases from J; bases unmatched to any gene: 9. CDR3 amino acids: CAISRMTGETYEQYF. CDR3 coding DNA: TGTGCCATCAGCAGAATGACAGGGGAGACCTACGAGCAGTACTTC.

Comments on this clonotype: This sequence may be a read error, since a much larger clone differs from it by one base. V usage is TRBV20-1 and J usage is TRBJ1-1; 8 bases match TRBD1. There are 15 residues in the CDR3. Germline V CDR1 and CDR2: DFQATT, SNEGSKA (reference sequence). The trim removed 2 bases at V and 6 bases at J, leaving 11 bases unmatched. CDR3 sequence reads: CSARTLGTGNAEAFF. Here the CDR3 DNA reads TGCAGTGCTAGAACCCTTGGGACAGGTAACGCTGAAGCTTTCTTT.

This clonotype was observed a few times. The J gene is TRBJ1-5, the V gene TRBV12-3 or TRBV12-4; D gene ambiguous. This CDR3 spans 15 amino acids. Trimming left V 3 bases short and J 3 bases short, with 12 bases between. CDR3 protein: CASSLAGGNNQPQHF. As DNA, the CDR3 is TGTGCCAGCAGTTTGGCAGGCGGAAACAATCAGCCCCAGCATTTT.

This clonotype was detected a few times. The rearrangement joins TRBV20-1 to TRBJ1-5; the match to TRBD1 covers 9 bases. This CDR3 is 14 amino acids long. Germline CDR1 DFQATT, CDR2 SNEGSKA (reference sequence). V trimming: 5 bases; J trimming: 4 bases; junction bases outside the gene matches: 6. DNA for the CDR3: TGCAGTGCTTGGGGGACAGGGCCAAATCAGCCCCAGCATTTT. Encoded protein: CSAWGTGPNQPQHF.

The chain couples TRBV7-9 to TRBJ1-2, with TRBD1 matching over 8 bases. Germline V gene lookup returns CDR1 SEHNR and CDR2 FQNEAQ (reference sequence). This CDR3 spans 15 amino acids. J was trimmed by 7 bases and V by 5 bases; bases with no gene match: 12. The chain's CDR3 is CASSPIPDRVGGYTF. In nucleotides, the CDR3 is TGTGCCAGCAGCCCAATTCCGGACAGGGTAGGTGGCTACACCTTC.

Points on this clonotype: A much larger clone lies one base from this, so it may be a read error. The J gene is TRBJ2-7, the V gene TRBV19; possible D gene TRBD2, 6 bases. Looked up from germline, CDR1 is LNHDA and CDR2 is SQIVND (reference sequence). The CDR3 totals 13 residues. CDR3 DNA: TGTGTCAGTAGCGCCGGGACCGCGGGGGAGCAGTACTTC. Translating it yields CVSSAGTAGEQYF. Looking up the rest from reference TRBV19 and TRBJ2-7 gives the full variable domain: DGGITQSPKYLFRKEGQNVTLSCEQNLNHDAMYWYRQDPGQGLRLIYYSQIVNDFQKGDIAEGYSVSREKKESFPLTVTSAQKNPTAFYLCVSSAGTAGEQYFGPGTRLTVT.

The chain combines TRBV11-3 with TRBJ2-7; 8 bases fit TRBD1. Germline CDR1 SGHNT, CDR2 YENEEA. This CDR3 spans 16 amino acids. J lost 3 bases, V lost 4 bases, and 11 bases had no gene match. CDR3: CASSSGSGGMGYEQYF. The CDR3 nucleotides are TGTGCCAGCAGCTCAGGATCAGGGGGCATGGGCTACGAGCAGTACTTC.

The chain combines TRBV2 with TRBJ2-7, with 9 nucleotides matching TRBD1. The CDR3 is 16 amino acids. Trimming cost V 8 bases and J 4 bases; bases outside gene matches: 15. Germline V gives CDR1 SNHLY, CDR2 FYNNEI. The CDR3 DNA sequence: TGTGCCAGCGCAGAAACTTACGGGACAGGGTCTTACGAGCAGTACTTC. This sequence encodes CASAETYGTGSYEQYF.

This clonotype was detected many times. The chain is built from TRBV29-1 and TRBJ1-1; D perhaps matches TRBD1 (5 bases). V lost 4 bases, J lost 5 bases, and 20 bases lay in between. The CDR3 runs to 15 residues. Germline-derived CDR1 and CDR2 are SQVTM and ANQGSEA. The CDR3 here is CSVGRTPGEGTEAFF. Here the CDR3 DNA reads TGCAGCGTTGGGAGAACCCCGGGGGAGGGTACTGAAGCTTTCTTT.

Only a few counts were recorded for this clonotype. The chain has TRBV29-1 and TRBJ2-6, with a weak D call TRBD2 (5 bases). CDR1 is SQVTM, CDR2 ANQGSEA, per germline. The V gene lost 6 bases and the J gene lost 1 base, with 10 bases spanning the gap. This CDR3 spans 14 amino acids. The CDR3 sequence: CSVDGLSGANVLTF. DNA of the CDR3: TGCAGCGTAGATGGACTTTCTGGGGCCAACGTCCTGACTTTC. The full variable domain, in which reference TRBV29-1 and TRBJ2-6 provide the parts outside the CDR3, is SAVISQKPSRDICQRGTSLTIQCQVDSQVTMMFWYRQQPGQSLTLIATANQGSEATYESGFVIDKFPISRPNLTFSTLTVSNMSPEDSSIYLCSVDGLSGANVLTFGAGSRLTVL.

The gene calls are TRBV7-9 and TRBJ2-7, with D perhaps TRBD1 or TRBD2 (5 bases each). The CDR3 runs 14 residues. From germline, CDR1 is SEHNR and CDR2 FQNEAQ (reference sequence). Trimming took 5 bases from V and 2 from J, leaving 13 bases between them. CDR3 amino acids: CASSQEGRTYEQYF. In DNA, the CDR3 is TGTGCCAGCAGCCAAGAGGGACGGACCTACGAGCAGTACTTC.

The chain links TRBV29-1 to TRBJ2-2; no definite D call. V was clipped by 8 bases and J by 4 bases, with 8 bases between them. Germline loops: CDR1 SQVTM, CDR2 ANQGSEA. There are 11 residues in the CDR3. CDR3 amino acids: CSWAVTGELFF. The CDR3 nucleotides read TGCAGCTGGGCGGTCACCGGGGAGCTGTTTTTT.

The sample holds many counts of this clonotype. V usage is TRBV5-1 and J usage is TRBJ1-2, with 9 bases identical to TRBD1. There are 13 residues in the CDR3. J was trimmed by 10 bases and V by 2 bases; bases with no gene match: 6. Germline CDR1 reads SGHRS; CDR2 reads YFSETQ. CDR3: CASSLGTGIDYTF. CDR3 in DNA: TGCGCCAGCAGCTTAGGGACAGGGATTGACTACACCTTC.

The genes are TRBV6-5 and TRBJ2-5; D possibly corresponds to TRBD2 (5 bases). The CDR3 runs to 15 residues. In germline, CDR1 is MNHEY, CDR2 SVGAGI. The V end was cut by 4 bases, the J end by 5 bases, with 17 bases between. CDR3: CASSSSGMLQETQYF. CDR3 in DNA: TGTGCCAGCAGTTCTTCCGGGATGCTACAGGAGACCCAGTACTTC.

This clonotype was seen more than once but under ten times. V and J are TRBV6-1 and TRBJ2-7; tentatively, D is TRBD1 (5 bases). Germline V lookup: CDR1 MNHNS, CDR2 SASEGT. With 6 bases removed from V and 2 bases from J, the gap between germline ends came to 8 bases. This CDR3 contains 12 residues. The CDR3 DNA follows: TGTGCCAGCAGGGAGACAGCCTACGAGCAGTACTTC. Translating it yields CASRETAYEQYF.

Concerning this clonotype itself: This is likely a read error, given that the CDR3 carries no conserved phenylalanine or tryptophan at its end. The chain is built from TRBV19 and TRBJ1-1; D remains unclear. Trimming took 9 bases from V and 1 from J, leaving 15 bases between them. CDR1 and CDR2 (germline): LNHDA, SQIVND (reference sequence). This CDR3 contains 14 residues. This CDR3 reads CASSLTGTNTEAFL. The DNA for the CDR3 is TGTGCCAGCAGTTTGACGGGAACGAACACTGAAGCTTTCCTT.